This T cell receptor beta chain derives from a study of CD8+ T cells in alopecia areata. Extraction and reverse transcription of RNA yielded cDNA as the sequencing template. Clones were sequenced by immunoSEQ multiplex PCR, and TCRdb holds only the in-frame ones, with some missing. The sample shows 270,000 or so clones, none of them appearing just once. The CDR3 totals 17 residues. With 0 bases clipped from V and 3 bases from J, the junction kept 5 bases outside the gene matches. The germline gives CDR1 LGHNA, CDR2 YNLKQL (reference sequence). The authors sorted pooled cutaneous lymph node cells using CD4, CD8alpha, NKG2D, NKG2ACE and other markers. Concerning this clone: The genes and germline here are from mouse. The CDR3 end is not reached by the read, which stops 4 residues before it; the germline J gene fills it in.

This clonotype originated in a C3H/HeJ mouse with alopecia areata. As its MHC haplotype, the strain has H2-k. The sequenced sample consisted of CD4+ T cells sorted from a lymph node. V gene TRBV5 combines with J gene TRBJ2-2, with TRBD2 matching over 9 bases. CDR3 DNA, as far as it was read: TGTGCCAGCAGCCAAGATATGACTGGGGGTCACACCGGG. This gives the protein CASSQDMTGGHTG. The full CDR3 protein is CASSQDMTGGHTGQLYF.